Sequencing of this T cell receptor beta chain was carried out in a study of Ad26.COV2.S vaccination and SARS-CoV-2 variants. The wider study: Donor got 5x10^10 or 1x10^11 viral particles of Ad26.COV2.S.

Treatment of the sample: 15 to 20 received Ad26.COV2.S at low or high dose, single or two shots; about 5 received placebo; per-sample allocation not given. Collection of samples fell on day 63 after the first vaccine or placebo injection. TCRdb keeps only in-frame clones here, not all; method: immunoSEQ multiplex PCR. Of 300,000 to 350,000 clones listed, around 84% were seen once; the top ten hold 1.9%. The CDR3 runs to 17 residues. Germline V gene sequence: CDR1 SEHNR, CDR2 FQNEAQ (reference sequence). Trimming stripped 5 bases from V and 8 bases from J, with 27 bases between. The source of this sequence is a person aged 18-60 years who received the Ad26.COV2.S COVID-19 vaccine or a placebo. Material: peripheral blood, obtained in a trial of Ad26.COV2.S vaccine versus placebo. V gene TRBV7-9 combines with J gene TRBJ1-1; D unresolved. Here the CDR3 reads CASSPLVRTDLLFEAFF. CDR3 bases: TGTGCCAGCAGCCCGCTCGTACGAACGGACTTACTGTTCGAAGCTTTCTTT. The whole variable domain, filled in from reference TRBV7-9 and TRBJ1-1, reads DTGVSQNPRHKITKRGQNVTFRCDPISEHNRLYWYRQTLGQGPEFLTYFQNEAQLEKSRLLSDRFSAERPKGSFSTLEIQRTEQGDSAMYLCASSPLVRTDLLFEAFFGQGTRLTVV.